The T cell receptor beta chain under discussion was sequenced for a study of blood T cell repertoires in COVID-19. As for the study in general: The cDNA or gDNA used as material had been derived from T cells, B-cell-depleted T cells, or PBMCs.

Residents of 20 to 25 US areas, aged roughly 18 to 95 years, made up the participants. Participant-reported clinical history was the basis for cohort assignment. Original methodology: Amplification of reference gene primers was used by the study to estimate nucleated cell counts. Clones were sequenced by immunoSEQ multiplex PCR, and TCRdb holds only the in-frame ones, with some missing. V and J calls and clone size are copied from that table; D and trimming were computed from the DNA. The data show some 320,000 clones, 90% seen once. The sequence came from a man between 60 and 70 years old who had recovered from COVID-19. The sample comprised PBMCs or T cells enriched from blood (not recorded which).

The chain's CDR3 is CASSPLSGTTGELFF. CDR3 in DNA: TGCGCCAGCAGCCCCCTATCGGGAACCACCGGGGAGCTGTTTTTT. This sequence joins TRBV5-1 and TRBJ2-2, with D possibly being TRBD2 (5 bases). The V and J ends lost 4 bases and 4 bases respectively, with 14 bases between them. Germline V lookup: CDR1 SGHRS, CDR2 YFSETQ. CDR3 size: 15 residues.